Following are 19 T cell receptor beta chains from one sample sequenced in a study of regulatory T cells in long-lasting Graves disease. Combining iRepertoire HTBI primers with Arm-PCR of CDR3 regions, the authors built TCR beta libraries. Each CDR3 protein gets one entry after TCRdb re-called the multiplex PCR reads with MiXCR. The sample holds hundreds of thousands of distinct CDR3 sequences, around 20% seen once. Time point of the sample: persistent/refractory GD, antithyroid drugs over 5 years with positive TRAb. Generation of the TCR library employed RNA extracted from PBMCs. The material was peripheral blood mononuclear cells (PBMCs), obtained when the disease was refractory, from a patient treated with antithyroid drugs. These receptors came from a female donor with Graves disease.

CDR3 loop: CASSPRGAGTYEQYF. The CDR3, as DNA: TGTGCCAGCAGTCCCCGCGGGGCAGGGACCTACGAGCAGTACTTC. The rearrangement uses TRBV27 and TRBJ2-7; possible D gene TRBD2, 6 bases. Trimming took 5 bases from V and 2 from J, leaving 16 bases between them. The CDR3 contains 15 residues. CDR1 and CDR2 from the germline V gene are MNHEY and SMNVEV (reference sequence).

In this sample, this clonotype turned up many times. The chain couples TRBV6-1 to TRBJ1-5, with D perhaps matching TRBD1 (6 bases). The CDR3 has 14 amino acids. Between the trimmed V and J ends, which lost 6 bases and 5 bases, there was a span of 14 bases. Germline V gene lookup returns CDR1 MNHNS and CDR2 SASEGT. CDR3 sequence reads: CASSRGGLDQPQHF. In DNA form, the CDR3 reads TGTGCCAGCAGCCGAGGGGGTCTCGATCAGCCCCAGCATTTT.

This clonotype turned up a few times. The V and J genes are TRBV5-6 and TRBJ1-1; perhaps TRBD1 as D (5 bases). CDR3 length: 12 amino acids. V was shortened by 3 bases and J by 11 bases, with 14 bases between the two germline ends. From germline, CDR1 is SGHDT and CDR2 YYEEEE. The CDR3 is CASSYGDSSAFF. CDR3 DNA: TGTGCCAGCAGCTACGGAGACAGTTCGGCTTTCTTT.

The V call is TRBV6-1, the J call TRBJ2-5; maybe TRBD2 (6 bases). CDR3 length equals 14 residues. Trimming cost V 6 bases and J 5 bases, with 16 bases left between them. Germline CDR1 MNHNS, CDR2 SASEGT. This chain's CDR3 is CASSLKAGRETQYF. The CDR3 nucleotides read TGTGCCAGCAGCTTGAAGGCGGGAAGGGAGACCCAGTACTTC.

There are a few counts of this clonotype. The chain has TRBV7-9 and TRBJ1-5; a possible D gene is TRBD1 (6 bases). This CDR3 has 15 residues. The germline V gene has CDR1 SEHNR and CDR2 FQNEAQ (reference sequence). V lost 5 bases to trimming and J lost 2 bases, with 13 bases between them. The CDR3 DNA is TGTGCCAGCAGCAGAGGGGGTCAGGGCAATCAGCCCCAGCATTTT. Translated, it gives CASSRGGQGNQPQHF.

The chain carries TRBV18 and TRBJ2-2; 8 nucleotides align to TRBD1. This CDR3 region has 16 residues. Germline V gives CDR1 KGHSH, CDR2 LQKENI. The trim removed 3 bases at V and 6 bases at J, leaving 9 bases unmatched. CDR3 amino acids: CASSPGTGGGAGELFF. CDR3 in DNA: TGTGCCAGCTCACCTGGGACAGGCGGAGGGGCCGGGGAGCTGTTTTTT.

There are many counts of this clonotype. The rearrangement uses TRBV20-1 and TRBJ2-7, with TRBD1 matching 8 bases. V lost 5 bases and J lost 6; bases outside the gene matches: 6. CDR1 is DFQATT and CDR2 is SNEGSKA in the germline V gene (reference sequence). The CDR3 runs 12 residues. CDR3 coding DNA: TGCAGTGCTGACCGACAGGGGCGCGAGCAGTACTTC. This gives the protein CSADRQGREQYF.

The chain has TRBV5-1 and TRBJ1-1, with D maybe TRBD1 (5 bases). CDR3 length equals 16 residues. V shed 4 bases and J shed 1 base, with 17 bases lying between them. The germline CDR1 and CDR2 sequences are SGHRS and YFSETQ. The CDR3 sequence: CASSATGGLGNTEAFF. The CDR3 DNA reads TGCGCCAGCAGCGCCACAGGCGGCCTTGGGAACACTGAAGCTTTCTTT.

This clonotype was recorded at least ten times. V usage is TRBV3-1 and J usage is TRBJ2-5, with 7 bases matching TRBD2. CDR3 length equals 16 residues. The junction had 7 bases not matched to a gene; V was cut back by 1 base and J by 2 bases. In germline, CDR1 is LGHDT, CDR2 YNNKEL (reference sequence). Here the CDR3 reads CASSQVRTRTQETQYF. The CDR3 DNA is TGTGCCAGCAGCCAAGTTAGGACTAGAACTCAAGAGACCCAGTACTTC.

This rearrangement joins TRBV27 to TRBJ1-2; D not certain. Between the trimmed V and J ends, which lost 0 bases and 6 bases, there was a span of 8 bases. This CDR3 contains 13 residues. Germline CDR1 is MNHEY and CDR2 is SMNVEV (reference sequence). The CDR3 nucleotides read TGTGCCAGCAGTTTATCGGTGAACCATGGCTACACCTTC. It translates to CASSLSVNHGYTF.

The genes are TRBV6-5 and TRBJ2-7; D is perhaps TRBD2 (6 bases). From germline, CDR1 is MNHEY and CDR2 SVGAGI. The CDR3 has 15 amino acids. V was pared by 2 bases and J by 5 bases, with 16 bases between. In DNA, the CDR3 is TGTGCCAGCAGTTACGGGAGGTGGCCCCCCGACGAGCAGTACTTC. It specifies CASSYGRWPPDEQYF.

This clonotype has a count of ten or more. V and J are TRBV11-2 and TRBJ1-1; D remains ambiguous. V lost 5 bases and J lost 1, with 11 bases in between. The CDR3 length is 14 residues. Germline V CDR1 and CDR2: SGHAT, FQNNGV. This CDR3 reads CASSHSRQNTEAFF. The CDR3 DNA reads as TGTGCCAGCAGCCACTCCAGGCAGAACACTGAAGCTTTCTTT.

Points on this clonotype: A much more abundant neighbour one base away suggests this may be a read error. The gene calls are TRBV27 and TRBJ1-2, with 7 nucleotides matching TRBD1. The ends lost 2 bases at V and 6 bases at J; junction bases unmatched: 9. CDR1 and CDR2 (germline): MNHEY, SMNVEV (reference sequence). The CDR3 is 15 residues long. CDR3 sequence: CASSLPRDSFHGYTF. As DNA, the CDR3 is TGTGCCAGCAGTTTACCCCGGGACAGCTTTCATGGCTACACCTTC.

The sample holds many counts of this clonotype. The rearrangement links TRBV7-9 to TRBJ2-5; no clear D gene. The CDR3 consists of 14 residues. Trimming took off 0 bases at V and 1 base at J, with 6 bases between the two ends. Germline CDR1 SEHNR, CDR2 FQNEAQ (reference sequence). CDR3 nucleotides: TGTGCCAGCAGCTTAGCAAGTTCCCAAGAGACCCAGTACTTC. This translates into CASSLASSQETQYF.

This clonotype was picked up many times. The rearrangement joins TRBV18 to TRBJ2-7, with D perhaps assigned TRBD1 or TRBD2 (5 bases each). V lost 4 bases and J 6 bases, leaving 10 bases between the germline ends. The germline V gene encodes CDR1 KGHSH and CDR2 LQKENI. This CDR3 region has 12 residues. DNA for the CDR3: TGTGCCAGCTCACTTGGGACCCCCGAGCAGTACTTC. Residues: CASSLGTPEQYF.

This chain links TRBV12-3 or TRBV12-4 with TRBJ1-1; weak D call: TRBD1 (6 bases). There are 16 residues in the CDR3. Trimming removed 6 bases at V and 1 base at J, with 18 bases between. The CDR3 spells CASSGGVRGANTEAFF. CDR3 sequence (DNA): TGTGCCAGCAGCGGCGGGGTCCGGGGGGCGAACACTGAAGCTTTCTTT.

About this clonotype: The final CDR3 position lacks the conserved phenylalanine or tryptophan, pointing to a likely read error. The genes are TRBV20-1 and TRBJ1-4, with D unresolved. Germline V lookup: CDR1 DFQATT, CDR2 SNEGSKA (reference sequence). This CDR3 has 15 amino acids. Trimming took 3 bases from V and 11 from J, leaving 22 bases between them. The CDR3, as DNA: TGCAGTGCTAGGGCCTTTATCGGGAATGAGTGGAAACTGTTTCTT. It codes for CSARAFIGNEWKLFL.

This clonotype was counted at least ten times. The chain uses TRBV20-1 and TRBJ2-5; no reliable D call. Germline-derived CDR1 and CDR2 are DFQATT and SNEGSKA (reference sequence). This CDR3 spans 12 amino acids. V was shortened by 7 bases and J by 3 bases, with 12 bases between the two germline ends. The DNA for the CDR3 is TGCAGTGGCCAGCGTCCCAAAGAGACCCAGTACTTC. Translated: CSGQRPKETQYF.

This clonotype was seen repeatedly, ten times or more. CDR3 sequence reads: CASSLGAYTYF. DNA of the CDR3: TGTGCCAGCAGTTTGGGGGCTTACACGTACTTC. The chain carries TRBV28 and TRBJ2-4; D is possibly TRBD1 (6 bases). This CDR3 has 11 residues. V was trimmed by 3 bases and J by 15 bases, leaving 12 bases between them. Germline CDR1 and CDR2: MDHEN and SYDVKM.